The 29 T cell receptor beta chains below were found in one sample sequenced in a study of CD8 T cells in Susac syndrome. Reverse transcription used roughly 0.45 to 1 ug RNA and random hexamers. MiXCR was run by TCRdb on the immunoSEQ multiplex PCR reads, yielding one entry per CDR3 protein. The sample has about 200,000 distinct CDR3 sequences; 95% are singletons. Sequenced sample: CD4+ T cells from PBMCs. The receptors derive from a human donor with multiple sclerosis.

V is TRBV5-6 and J is TRBJ2-5; no definite D call. V shed 0 bases and J shed 2 bases, with 14 bases lying between them. The CDR3 is 16 residues long. Germline lookup yields CDR1 SGHDT and CDR2 YYEEEE. This CDR3 reads CASSLGPTPVQETQYF. CDR3 in DNA: TGTGCCAGCAGCTTGGGACCGACGCCTGTTCAAGAGACCCAGTACTTC.

This clonotype has only one observation. The rearrangement joins TRBV7-9 to TRBJ1-6, with TRBD1 matching over 7 bases. With 7 bases clipped from V and 8 bases from J, the junction kept 8 bases outside the gene matches. Per the germline V gene, CDR1 is SEHNR and CDR2 is FQNEAQ (reference sequence). This CDR3 has 14 residues. The CDR3 spells CASNRGTADSPLHF. The DNA of the CDR3 is TGTGCCAGCAACCGAGGGACAGCGGATTCACCCCTCCACTTT.

This clonotype is a singleton in its sample. The gene calls are TRBV30 and TRBJ2-7, with TRBD2 matching 7 bases. The CDR3 is 14 residues long. In germline, CDR1 is GTSNPN, CDR2 SVGIG (reference sequence). V trimming: 3 bases; J trimming: 6 bases; junction bases outside the gene matches: 11. CDR3 sequence: CAWRVKGLDGEQYF. For the CDR3, the DNA is TGTGCCTGGAGGGTAAAAGGACTAGACGGCGAGCAGTACTTC.

The chain employs TRBV6-5 and TRBJ2-7; D may match TRBD1 or TRBD2 (5 bases each). CDR1 and CDR2 from the germline V gene are MNHEY and SVGAGI. Trimming pared 9 bases from V and 1 base from J, leaving 13 bases between. This CDR3 spans 13 amino acids. The CDR3 is CASAPGPSYEQYF. The CDR3 bases are TGTGCCAGTGCCCCGGGACCTTCCTACGAGCAGTACTTC.

V gene TRBV5-4 combines with J gene TRBJ2-5; 7 bases are shared with TRBD1. Per germline, CDR1 SGHNT and CDR2 YYREEE (reference sequence). This CDR3 spans 13 amino acids. Trimming at V came to 1 base and at J to 4 bases, leaving 1 base not matched to a gene. CDR3 bases: TGTGCCAGCAGCTTGCACAGGGGAGAGACCCAGTACTTC. Translating it yields CASSLHRGETQYF.

CDR3 sequence reads: CASSQSQNTIYF. CDR3 sequence (DNA): TGTGCCAGCAGCCAATCTCAAAACACCATATATTTT. The genes are TRBV3-1 and TRBJ1-3, with unresolved D. Trimming cost V 2 bases and J 6 bases, with 5 bases left between them. Germline V lookup: CDR1 LGHDT, CDR2 YNNKEL (reference sequence). This CDR3 is built from 12 residues.

The chain uses TRBV2 and TRBJ2-3, with no clear D. The CDR3 is made up of 13 amino acids. From germline, CDR1 is SNHLY and CDR2 FYNNEI. Trimming pared 6 bases from V and 2 bases from J, leaving 9 bases between. Here the CDR3 reads CASRDDPTDTQYF. CDR3 nucleotide sequence: TGTGCCAGCAGGGATGACCCCACAGATACGCAGTATTTT.

The chain combines TRBV6-5 with TRBJ1-2; D possibly corresponds to TRBD1 (6 bases). Trimming took 5 bases from V and 4 from J, leaving 11 bases between them. CDR3 length: 13 amino acids. The germline V gene encodes CDR1 MNHEY and CDR2 SVGAGI. CDR3: CASSLSGAYGYTF. Written as DNA, the CDR3 is TGTGCCAGCAGTCTGTCAGGGGCCTATGGCTACACCTTC.

The chain uses TRBV29-1 and TRBJ2-1; a possible D gene is TRBD1 (5 bases). V was pared by 4 bases and J by 7 bases, with 11 bases between. Germline V lookup: CDR1 SQVTM, CDR2 ANQGSEA. The CDR3 sequence is 12 residues long. The CDR3 DNA reads TGCAGCGTTGGGGGCCAGCGTAATGAGCAGTTCTTC. It translates to CSVGGQRNEQFF.

This clonotype was detected only once. V and J are TRBV29-1 and TRBJ1-2; maybe TRBD1 (6 bases). Deletions cut 7 bases from V and 4 bases from J, with 16 bases between. The CDR3 is 13 residues long. Germline-derived CDR1 and CDR2 are SQVTM and ANQGSEA. In DNA form, the CDR3 reads TGCAGCGGTTGGGAGGGGGTCGGCTATGGCTACACCTTC. It translates to CSGWEGVGYGYTF.

V usage is TRBV29-1 and J usage is TRBJ2-5, with D unresolved. The CDR3 length is 13 residues. The ends were cut back, 4 bases at V and 3 bases at J, with 12 bases in the middle. Germline V CDR1 and CDR2: SQVTM, ANQGSEA. CDR3 protein: CSVVGHSKETQYF. Here the CDR3 DNA reads TGCAGCGTTGTCGGCCATTCGAAAGAGACCCAGTACTTC.

The chain couples TRBV5-6 to TRBJ2-7; D gene uncertain. CDR3 size: 13 residues. Germline V gene data show CDR1 as SGHDT and CDR2 as YYEEEE. Trimming cost V 4 bases and J 7 bases, with 15 bases left between them. CDR3 region: CASSLQSLGEQYV. CDR3 in DNA: TGTGCCAGCAGCCTCCAATCCCTTGGGGAGCAGTACGTC.

This chain uses TRBV30 with TRBJ1-3, with no clear D. Germline CDR1 reads GTSNPN; CDR2 reads SVGIG (reference sequence). The V gene lost 4 bases and the J gene lost 2 bases, with 12 bases spanning the gap. The CDR3 is made up of 14 amino acids. Written as DNA, the CDR3 is TGTGCCTGGAACCCGCGACACGCTGGAAACACCATATATTTT. Amino acid sequence: CAWNPRHAGNTIYF.

J is TRBJ2-1 and V is TRBV20-1; 8 bases map to TRBD2. CDR1 and CDR2 from the germline V gene are DFQATT and SNEGSKA (reference sequence). V was pared by 3 bases and J by 6 bases, with 7 bases of the junction left unmatched. The CDR3 contains 14 residues. The CDR3 is CSASAGLGFNEQFF. In nucleotides, the CDR3 is TGCAGTGCTAGTGCGGGACTAGGGTTCAATGAGCAGTTCTTC.

This clonotype was picked up one time. V and J are TRBV23-1 and TRBJ1-1, with D uncertain. TRBV23-1 is known as an ORF, though its function is uncertain. The CDR3 runs 14 residues. The V end lost 8 bases, the J end lost 0 bases, and 13 bases lay between the germline ends. The CDR3 DNA sequence: TGCGCCAGCCCCGACGGCAGCTTGAACACTGAAGCTTTCTTT. This gives the protein CASPDGSLNTEAFF.

The chain couples TRBV7-2 to TRBJ1-2; no clear D gene. The CDR3 runs 13 residues. Germline values: CDR1 SGHTA, CDR2 FQGNSA. V was clipped by 5 bases and J by 6 bases, with 13 bases between them. CDR3 in DNA: TGTGCCAGCAGCCCTAGTGAGGTTCATGGCTACACCTTC. Its protein product is CASSPSEVHGYTF.

A few counts support this clonotype. This rearrangement joins TRBV5-6 to TRBJ1-5; perhaps TRBD1 as D (5 bases). V was pared by 4 bases and J by 7 bases, with 12 bases between. CDR1 SGHDT and CDR2 YYEEEE come from the germline V gene. The CDR3 consists of 13 residues. CDR3: CASSGTGGQPQHF. As DNA, the CDR3 is TGTGCCAGCAGCGGTACAGGAGGGCAGCCCCAGCATTTT.

This chain joins TRBV9 and TRBJ2-7, with D possibly TRBD2 on 6 matching bases. The CDR3 is 14 amino acids. Germline V CDR1 and CDR2: SGDLS, YYNGEE. V gave up 6 bases and J gave up 5 bases, with 18 bases separating them. The CDR3, as DNA: TGTGCCAGCAACGGAGGGTCGTCAAGGGACGAGCAGTACTTC. Its translation is CASNGGSSRDEQYF. Combining the CDR3 with reference TRBV9 and TRBJ2-7 gives the whole variable domain DSGVTQTPKHLITATGQRVTLRCSPRSGDLSVYWYQQSLDQGLQFLIQYYNGEERAKGNILERFSAQQFPDLHSELNLSSLELGDSALYFCASNGGSSRDEQYFGPGTRLTVT.

V gene TRBV20-1 combines with J gene TRBJ2-3; D is uncertain. The CDR3 sequence is 13 residues long. V lost 1 base and J lost 0, with 5 bases in between. Germline CDR1 reads DFQATT; CDR2 reads SNEGSKA (reference sequence). CDR3 sequence (DNA): TGCAGTGCTAGAGTAACGAGCACAGATACGCAGTATTTT. Its protein product is CSARVTSTDTQYF.

The rearrangement joins TRBV9 to TRBJ2-5, with 9 positions matching TRBD1. Germline loops: CDR1 SGDLS, CDR2 YYNGEE. Losses at the gene ends were 3 bases for V and 4 bases for J; bases not matched to a gene: 4. The CDR3 length is 14 residues. CDR3 amino acids: CASSEGTGRETQYF. The CDR3, as DNA: TGTGCCAGCAGCGAGGGGACAGGGAGAGAGACCCAGTACTTC. The full variable domain, with the rest looked up from reference TRBV9 and TRBJ2-5, is DSGVTQTPKHLITATGQRVTLRCSPRSGDLSVYWYQQSLDQGLQFLIQYYNGEERAKGNILERFSAQQFPDLHSELNLSSLELGDSALYFCASSEGTGRETQYFGPGTRLLVL.

The rearrangement uses TRBV27 and TRBJ2-3, with 7 bases aligning to TRBD1. The V and J ends lost 3 bases and 6 bases, in that order; junction bases with no gene match: 6. This CDR3 has 14 amino acids. Germline-derived CDR1 and CDR2 are MNHEY and SMNVEV (reference sequence). The CDR3 nucleotides read TGTGCCAGCAGTTTGGACAGGAGATGGGATACGCAGTATTTT. Its protein is CASSLDRRWDTQYF.

CDR3 region: CASSYIAWNGYTF. The CDR3 DNA reads as TGTGCCAGCAGTTACATCGCGTGGAATGGCTACACCTTC. The chain uses TRBV6-6 and TRBJ1-2, with unresolved D. The CDR3 covers 13 residues. The V end was cut by 2 bases, the J end by 6 bases, with 10 bases between. CDR1 is MNHNY and CDR2 is SVGAGI in the germline V gene (reference sequence).

The genes are TRBV20-1 and TRBJ2-3; the D is unclear. Germline-derived CDR1 and CDR2 are DFQATT and SNEGSKA (reference sequence). The V and J ends lost 4 bases and 6 bases respectively, with 11 bases between them. This CDR3 has 12 amino acids. CDR3 protein: CSATDYLDTQYF. CDR3 DNA: TGCAGTGCTACGGATTATTTGGATACGCAGTATTTT.

This rearrangement joins TRBV9 to TRBJ1-3; weak D call: TRBD1 (5 bases). V lost 0 bases and J lost 2, with 9 bases in between. The CDR3 spans 15 residues. Germline CDR1 is SGDLS and CDR2 is YYNGEE. For the CDR3, the DNA is TGTGCCAGCAGCGTAGGACAGTACCCTGGAAACACCATATATTTT. Its translation is CASSVGQYPGNTIYF.

The J gene is TRBJ1-2, the V gene TRBV9; 8 bases are shared with TRBD1. The CDR3 runs to 14 residues. Germline V gene lookup returns CDR1 SGDLS and CDR2 YYNGEE. V was clipped by 1 base and J by 6 bases; unmatched bases: 5. This CDR3 reads CASSVTPGGDGYTF. The CDR3 DNA reads TGTGCCAGCAGCGTAACCCCAGGGGGCGATGGCTACACCTTC.

This chain links TRBV14 with TRBJ2-5; TRBD2 matches 7 bases. The CDR3 has 13 amino acids. V trimming: 0 bases; J trimming: 9 bases; junction bases outside the gene matches: 4. Germline loops: CDR1 SGHDN, CDR2 FVKESK. The DNA of the CDR3 is TGTGCCAGCAGCCAAGATGGGGACTACTCCCAGTACTTC. It translates to CASSQDGDYSQYF.

This clonotype was seen just once. The chain joins TRBV29-1 to TRBJ2-7; no reliable D call. The germline V gene has CDR1 SQVTM and CDR2 ANQGSEA. V gave up 4 bases and J gave up 3 bases, with 13 bases separating them. The CDR3 contains 13 residues. The CDR3 DNA follows: TGCAGCGTTGGGGCAGGCCTTAACTACGAGCAGTACTTC. Protein sequence: CSVGAGLNYEQYF.

The chain links TRBV10-3 to TRBJ2-5; D is ambiguous. Trimming stripped 0 bases from V and 5 bases from J, with 10 bases between. Germline V gives CDR1 ENHRY, CDR2 SYGVKD. This CDR3 region has 14 residues. The DNA of the CDR3 is TGTGCCATCAGTGAGTCCGACCGTAGGGAGACCCAGTACTTC. Translating gives CAISESDRRETQYF.

The chain uses TRBV4-2 and TRBJ2-3; D is perhaps TRBD2 (5 bases). The germline V and J ends were trimmed by 4 bases and 0 bases, with 14 bases remaining between them. CDR3 size: 16 residues. Germline CDR1 and CDR2: LGHNA and YNFKEQ. CDR3 nucleotide sequence: TGTGCCAGCAGCCGGGCCGCGGCGGGTAGCACAGATACGCAGTATTTT. Amino acid sequence: CASSRAAAGSTDTQYF.